These 8 T cell receptor beta chains were all obtained from the same sample, sequenced in a study of blood T cells in healthy people across ages. Then a second PCR, running roughly 7 to 11 cycles, was carried out with a sample-barcoded 5' primer and a J-beta primer mix. One entry per CDR3 protein results from TCRdb running MiXCR on the 5' RACE reads. The sample holds roughly 1.6 million distinct CDR3 sequences, approximately 32% seen once. Sequencing input: blood. The receptors originated from a woman in her twenties or thirties in good health.

This clonotype has a handful of counts. The J gene is TRBJ2-3, the V gene TRBV7-2; tentatively, D is TRBD1 (5 bases). The CDR3 is 15 amino acids. Germline V gives CDR1 SGHTA, CDR2 FQGNSA. V was trimmed by 1 base and J by 10 bases, leaving 18 bases between them. The CDR3 coding sequence is TGTGCCAGCAGCTTAGACGGACGGATTTGGACATCGCAGTATTTT. This codes for CASSLDGRIWTSQYF. The full variable domain, completed using reference TRBV7-2 and TRBJ2-3, is GAGVSQSPSNKVTEKGKDVELRCDPISGHTALYWYRQSLGQGLEFLIYFQGNSAPDKSGLPSDRFSAERTGGSVSTLTIQRTQQEDSAVYLCASSLDGRIWTSQYFGPGTRLTVL.

The chain is built from TRBV20-1 and TRBJ2-5, with 11 bases matching TRBD2. Per germline, CDR1 DFQATT and CDR2 SNEGSKA (reference sequence). This CDR3 contains 14 residues. J was trimmed by 5 bases and V by 4 bases; bases with no gene match: 6. The DNA of the CDR3 is TGCAGTGCTACCGGACTAGCGGGTGGGGAGACCCAGTACTTC. As protein: CSATGLAGGETQYF.

In DNA, the CDR3 is TGCGCCAGCAGCTCTGTCCCGGGCCGGGTGGGGGAGACCCAGTACTTC. It specifies CASSSVPGRVGETQYF. The chain has TRBV4-1 and TRBJ2-5; no firm D call. Germline V gives CDR1 MGHRA, CDR2 YSYEKL. The CDR3 has 16 amino acids. V was pared by 5 bases and J by 5 bases, with 21 bases between.

This clonotype showed up many times. The chain has TRBV29-1 and TRBJ2-3; 8 bases agree with TRBD2. CDR3 length: 17 amino acids. Per germline, CDR1 SQVTM and CDR2 ANQGSEA. The V gene end was trimmed by 2 bases and the J gene end by 1 base; junction bases not matched to a gene: 11. In DNA form, the CDR3 reads TGCAGCGTTGAACCCCTGGTTGGTAGCGGGGGCACAGATACGCAGTATTTT. Its translation: CSVEPLVGSGGTDTQYF.

The chain has TRBV24-1 and TRBJ2-1; no definite D call. V was pared by 2 bases and J by 8 bases, with 12 bases between. The germline V gene encodes CDR1 KGHDR and CDR2 SFDVKD. There are 14 residues in the CDR3. The CDR3 protein is CATSDWRHQDEQFF. CDR3 in DNA: TGTGCCACCAGTGATTGGCGACACCAGGATGAGCAGTTCTTC.

Concerning this clonotype itself: A read error may be the cause here, since a much bigger clone is one base away. This chain uses TRBV3-1 with TRBJ2-7; D is ambiguous. Germline CDR1 LGHDT, CDR2 YNNKEL (reference sequence). This CDR3 comprises 14 residues. V lost 1 base, J lost 4 bases, and 11 bases lay in between. CDR3 sequence reads: CASSQGYARYEQYF. The DNA for the CDR3 is TGTGCCAGCAGCCAAGGTTACGCTCGTTACGAGCAGTACTTC.

V usage is TRBV20-1 and J usage is TRBJ2-3, with D possibly being TRBD2 (5 bases). The CDR3 has 14 residues. The germline gives CDR1 DFQATT, CDR2 SNEGSKA (reference sequence). The V end was cut by 7 bases, the J end by 6 bases, with 20 bases between. CDR3 region: CSVQEAGASDTQYF. As DNA, the CDR3 is TGCAGTGTTCAGGAGGCCGGAGCATCCGATACGCAGTATTTT.

The sample holds a few counts of this clonotype. The chain couples TRBV20-1 to TRBJ2-7; TRBD2 is a possible D gene (9 bases). There are 15 residues in the CDR3. CDR1 DFQATT and CDR2 SNEGSKA come from the germline V gene (reference sequence). CDR3 amino acids: CSPETSGQGAYEQYF. For the CDR3, the DNA is TGCAGCCCTGAGACTAGCGGTCAGGGGGCATACGAGCAGTACTTC.